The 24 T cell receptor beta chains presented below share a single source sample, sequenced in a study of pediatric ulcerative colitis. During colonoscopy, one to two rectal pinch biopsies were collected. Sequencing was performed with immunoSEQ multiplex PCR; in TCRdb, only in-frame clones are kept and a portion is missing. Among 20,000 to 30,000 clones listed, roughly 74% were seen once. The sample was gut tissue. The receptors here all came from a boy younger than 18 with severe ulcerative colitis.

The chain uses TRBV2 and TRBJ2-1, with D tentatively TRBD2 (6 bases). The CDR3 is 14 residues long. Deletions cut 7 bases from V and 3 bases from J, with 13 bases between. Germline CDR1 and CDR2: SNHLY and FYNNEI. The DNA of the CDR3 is TGTGCCAGCACCCGGGACTCACTCTACAATGAGCAGTTCTTC. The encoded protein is CASTRDSLYNEQFF.

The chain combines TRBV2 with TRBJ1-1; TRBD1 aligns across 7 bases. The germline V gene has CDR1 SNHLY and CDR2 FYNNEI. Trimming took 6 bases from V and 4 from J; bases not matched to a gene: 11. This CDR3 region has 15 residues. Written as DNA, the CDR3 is TGTGCCAGCAGCCCTTCACGGGCAGGGGGCACTGAAGCTTTCTTT. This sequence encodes CASSPSRAGGTEAFF.

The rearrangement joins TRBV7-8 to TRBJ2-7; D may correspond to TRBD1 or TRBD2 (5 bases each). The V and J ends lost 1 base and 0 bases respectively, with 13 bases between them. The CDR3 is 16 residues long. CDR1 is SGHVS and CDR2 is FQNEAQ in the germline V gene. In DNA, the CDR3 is TGTGCCAGCAGCTTAGTATCGGGTGGGACCTCCTACGAGCAGTACTTC. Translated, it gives CASSLVSGGTSYEQYF. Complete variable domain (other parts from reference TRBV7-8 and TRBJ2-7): GAGVSQSPRYKVAKRGQDVALRCDPISGHVSLFWYQQALGQGPEFLTYFQNEAQLDKSGLPSDRFFAERPEGSVSTLKIQRTQQEDSAVYLCASSLVSGGTSYEQYFGPGTRLTVT.

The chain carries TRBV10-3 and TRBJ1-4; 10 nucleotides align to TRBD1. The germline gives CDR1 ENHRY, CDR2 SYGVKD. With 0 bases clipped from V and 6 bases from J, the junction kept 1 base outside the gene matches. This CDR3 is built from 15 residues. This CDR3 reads CAISESGTGDEKLFF. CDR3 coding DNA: TGTGCCATCAGTGAGTCAGGGACAGGGGATGAAAAACTGTTTTTT.

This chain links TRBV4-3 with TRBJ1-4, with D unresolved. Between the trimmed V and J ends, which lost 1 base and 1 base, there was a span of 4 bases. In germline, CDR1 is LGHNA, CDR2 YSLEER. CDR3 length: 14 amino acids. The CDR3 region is CASSQGITNEKLFF. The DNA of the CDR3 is TGCGCCAGCAGCCAAGGCATAACTAATGAAAAACTGTTTTTT.

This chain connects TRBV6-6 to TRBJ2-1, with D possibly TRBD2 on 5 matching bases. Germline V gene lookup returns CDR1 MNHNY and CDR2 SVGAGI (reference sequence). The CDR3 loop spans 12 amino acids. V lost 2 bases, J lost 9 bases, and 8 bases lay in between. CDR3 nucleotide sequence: TGTGCCAGCAGTTACAATCGGGGTGAGCAGTTCTTC. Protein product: CASSYNRGEQFF.

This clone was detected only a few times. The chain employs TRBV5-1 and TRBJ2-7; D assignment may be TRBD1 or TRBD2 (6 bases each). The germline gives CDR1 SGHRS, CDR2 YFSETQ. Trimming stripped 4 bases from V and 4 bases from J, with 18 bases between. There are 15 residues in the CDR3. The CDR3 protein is CASSAEGQKRYEQYF. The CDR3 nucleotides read TGCGCCAGCAGCGCGGAGGGACAAAAGAGGTACGAGCAGTACTTC.

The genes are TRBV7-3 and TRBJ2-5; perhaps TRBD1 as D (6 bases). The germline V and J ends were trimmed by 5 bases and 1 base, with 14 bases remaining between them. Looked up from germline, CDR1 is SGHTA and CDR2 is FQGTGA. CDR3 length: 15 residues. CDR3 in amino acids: CASSIGGTTQETQYF. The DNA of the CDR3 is TGTGCCAGCAGCATAGGGGGTACCACCCAAGAGACCCAGTACTTC.

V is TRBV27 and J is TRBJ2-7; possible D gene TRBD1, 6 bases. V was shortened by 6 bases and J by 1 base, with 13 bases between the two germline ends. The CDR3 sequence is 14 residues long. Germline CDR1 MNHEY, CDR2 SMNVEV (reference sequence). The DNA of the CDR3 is TGTGCCAGCAGCAACAGGGTAACATCCTACGAGCAGTACTTC. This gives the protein CASSNRVTSYEQYF.

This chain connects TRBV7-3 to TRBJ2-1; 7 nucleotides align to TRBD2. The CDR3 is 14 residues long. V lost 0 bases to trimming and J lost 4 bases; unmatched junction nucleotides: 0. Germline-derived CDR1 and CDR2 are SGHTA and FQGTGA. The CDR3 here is CASSLTGLYNEQFF. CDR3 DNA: TGTGCCAGCAGCTTAACGGGACTATACAATGAGCAGTTCTTC.

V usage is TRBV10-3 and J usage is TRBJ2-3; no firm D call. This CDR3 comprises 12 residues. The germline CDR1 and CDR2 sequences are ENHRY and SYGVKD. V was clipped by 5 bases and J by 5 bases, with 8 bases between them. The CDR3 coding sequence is TGTGCCATCAGTACATTGAAAGATACGCAGTATTTT. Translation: CAISTLKDTQYF.

In DNA form, the CDR3 reads TGTGCCAGCAGCCTCGAGGGACTAGCGGCAAATGAGCAGTTCTTC. The encoded protein is CASSLEGLAANEQFF. This chain links TRBV7-2 with TRBJ2-1; TRBD2 matches 11 bases. V was pared by 5 bases and J by 7 bases, with 7 bases of the junction left unmatched. The CDR3 loop spans 15 amino acids. CDR1 SGHTA and CDR2 FQGNSA come from the germline V gene.

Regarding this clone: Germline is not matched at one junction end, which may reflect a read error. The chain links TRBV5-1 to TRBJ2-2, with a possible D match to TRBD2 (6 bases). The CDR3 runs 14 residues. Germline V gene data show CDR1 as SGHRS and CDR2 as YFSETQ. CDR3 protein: CASSGGTLNRGAVF. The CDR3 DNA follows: TGCGCCAGCAGCGGCGGGACCCTAAACCGGGGAGCTGTTTTT.

DNA for the CDR3: TGTGCCAGCAGCTTACGGGAGGAACGCTACAATGAGCAGTTCTTC. Residues: CASSLREERYNEQFF. This chain connects TRBV11-3 to TRBJ2-1; 7 nucleotides agree with TRBD2. Germline assignment: CDR1 SGHNT and CDR2 YENEEA. Trimming cost V 2 bases and J 3 bases; bases outside gene matches: 4. The CDR3 consists of 15 residues.

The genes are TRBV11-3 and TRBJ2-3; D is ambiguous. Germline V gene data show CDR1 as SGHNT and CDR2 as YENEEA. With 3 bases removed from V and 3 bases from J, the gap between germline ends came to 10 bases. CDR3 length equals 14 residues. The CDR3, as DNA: TGTGCCAGCAGCTTGTCTGGGGAAACAGATACGCAGTATTTT. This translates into CASSLSGETDTQYF.

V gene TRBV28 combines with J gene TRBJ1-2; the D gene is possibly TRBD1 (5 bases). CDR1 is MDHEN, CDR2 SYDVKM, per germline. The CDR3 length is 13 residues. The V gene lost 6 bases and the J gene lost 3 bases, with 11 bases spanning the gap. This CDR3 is CASSVLTDYGYTF. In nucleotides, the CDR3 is TGTGCCAGCAGCGTTCTGACAGACTATGGCTACACCTTC.

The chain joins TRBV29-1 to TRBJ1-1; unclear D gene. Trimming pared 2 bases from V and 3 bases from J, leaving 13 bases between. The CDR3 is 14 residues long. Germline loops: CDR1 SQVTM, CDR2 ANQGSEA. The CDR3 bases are TGCAGCGTTGAAACAAGTTCGTCGTACACTGAAGCTTTCTTT. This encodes CSVETSSSYTEAFF.

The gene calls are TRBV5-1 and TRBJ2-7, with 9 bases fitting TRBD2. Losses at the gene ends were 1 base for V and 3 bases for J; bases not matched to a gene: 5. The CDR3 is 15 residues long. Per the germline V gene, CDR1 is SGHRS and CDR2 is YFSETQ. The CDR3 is CASSLWATSGYEQYF. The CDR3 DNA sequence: TGCGCCAGCAGCTTGTGGGCGACTAGCGGCTACGAGCAGTACTTC.

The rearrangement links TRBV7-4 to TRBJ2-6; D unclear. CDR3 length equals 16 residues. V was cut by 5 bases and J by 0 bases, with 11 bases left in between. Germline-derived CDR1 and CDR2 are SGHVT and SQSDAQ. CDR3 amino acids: CASSRRGSSGANVLTF. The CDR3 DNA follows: TGTGCCAGCAGCCGCAGAGGCAGCTCTGGGGCCAACGTCCTGACTTTC.

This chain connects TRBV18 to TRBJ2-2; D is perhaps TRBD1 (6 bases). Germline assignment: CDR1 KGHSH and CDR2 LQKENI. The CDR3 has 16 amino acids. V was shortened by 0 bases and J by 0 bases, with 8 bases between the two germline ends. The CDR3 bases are TGTGCCAGCTCACCACCGAAGGGGGCGAACACCGGGGAGCTGTTTTTT. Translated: CASSPPKGANTGELFF.

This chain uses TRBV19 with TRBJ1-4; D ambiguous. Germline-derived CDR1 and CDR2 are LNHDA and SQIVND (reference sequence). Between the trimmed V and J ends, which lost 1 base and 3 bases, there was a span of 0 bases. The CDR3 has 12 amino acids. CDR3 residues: CASSIANEKLFF. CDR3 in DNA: TGTGCCAGTAGTATAGCTAATGAAAAACTGTTTTTT.

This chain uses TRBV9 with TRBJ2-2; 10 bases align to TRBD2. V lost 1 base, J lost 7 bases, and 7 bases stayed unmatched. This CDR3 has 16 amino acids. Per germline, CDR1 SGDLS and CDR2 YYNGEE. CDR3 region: CASSVSSGRIDGELFF. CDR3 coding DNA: TGTGCCAGCAGCGTATCTAGCGGGAGAATCGACGGGGAGCTGTTTTTT. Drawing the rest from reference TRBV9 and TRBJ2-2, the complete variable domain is DSGVTQTPKHLITATGQRVTLRCSPRSGDLSVYWYQQSLDQGLQFLIQYYNGEERAKGNILERFSAQQFPDLHSELNLSSLELGDSALYFCASSVSSGRIDGELFFGEGSRLTVL.

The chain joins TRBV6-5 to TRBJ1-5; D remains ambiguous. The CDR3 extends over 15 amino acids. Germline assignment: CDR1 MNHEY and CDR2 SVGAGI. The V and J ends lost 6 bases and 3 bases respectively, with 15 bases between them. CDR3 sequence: CASRPPSPYNQPQHF. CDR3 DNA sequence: TGTGCCAGCAGACCCCCCAGCCCTTACAATCAGCCCCAGCATTTT.

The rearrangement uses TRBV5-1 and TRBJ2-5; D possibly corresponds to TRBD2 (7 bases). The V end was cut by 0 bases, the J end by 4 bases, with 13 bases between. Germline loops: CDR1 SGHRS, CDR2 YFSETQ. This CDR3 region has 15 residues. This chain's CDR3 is CASSLGIGGPETQYF. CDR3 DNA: TGCGCCAGCAGCTTGGGGATCGGGGGGCCAGAGACCCAGTACTTC. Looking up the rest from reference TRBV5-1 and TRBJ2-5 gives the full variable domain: KAGVTQTPRYLIKTRGQQVTLSCSPISGHRSVSWYQQTPGQGLQFLFEYFSETQRNKGNFPGRFSGRQFSNSRSEMNVSTLELGDSALYLCASSLGIGGPETQYFGPGTRLLVL.